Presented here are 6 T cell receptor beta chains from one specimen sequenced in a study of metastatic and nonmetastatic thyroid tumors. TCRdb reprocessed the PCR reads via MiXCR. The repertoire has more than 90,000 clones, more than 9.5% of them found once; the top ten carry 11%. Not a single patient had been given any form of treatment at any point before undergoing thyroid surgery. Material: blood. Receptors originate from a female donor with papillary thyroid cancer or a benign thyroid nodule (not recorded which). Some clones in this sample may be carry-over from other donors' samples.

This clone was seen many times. This chain's CDR3 is CASSLAAPLEQYF. The CDR3 bases are TGCGCCAGCAGCTTGGCCGCTCCACTCGAGCAGTACTTC. This sequence joins TRBV5-1 and TRBJ2-7; D uncertain. The CDR3 consists of 13 residues. The V gene lost 0 bases and the J gene lost 6 bases, with 10 bases spanning the gap. Germline-derived CDR1 and CDR2 are SGHRS and YFSETQ. The full variable domain, its missing parts supplied by reference TRBV5-1 and TRBJ2-7, is KAGVTQTPRYLIKTRGQQVTLSCSPISGHRSVSWYQQTPGQGLQFLFEYFSETQRNKGNFPGRFSGRQFSNSRSEMNVSTLELGDSALYLCASSLAAPLEQYFGPGTRLTVT.

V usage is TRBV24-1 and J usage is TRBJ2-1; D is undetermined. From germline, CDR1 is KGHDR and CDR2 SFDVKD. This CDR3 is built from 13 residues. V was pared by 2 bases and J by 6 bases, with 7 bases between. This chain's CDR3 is CATSDSSINEQFF. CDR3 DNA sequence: TGTGCCACCAGTGATTCAAGTATCAATGAGCAGTTCTTC.

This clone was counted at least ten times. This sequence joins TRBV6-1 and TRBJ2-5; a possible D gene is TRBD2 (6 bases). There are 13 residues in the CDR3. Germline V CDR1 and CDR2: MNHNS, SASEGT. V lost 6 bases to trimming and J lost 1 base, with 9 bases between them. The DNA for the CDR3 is TGTGCCAGCAGACGGGACTTCCAAGAGACCCAGTACTTC. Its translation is CASRRDFQETQYF.

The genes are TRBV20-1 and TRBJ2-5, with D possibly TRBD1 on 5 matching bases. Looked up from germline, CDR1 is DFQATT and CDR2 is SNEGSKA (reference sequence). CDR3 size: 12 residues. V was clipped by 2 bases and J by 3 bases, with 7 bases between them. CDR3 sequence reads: CSARQGEETQYF. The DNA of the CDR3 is TGCAGTGCTAGACAGGGTGAAGAGACCCAGTACTTC.

The CDR3 sequence is CASSYIRTSGYNEQFF. CDR3 nucleotides: TGTGCCAGCAGTTACATCCGGACTAGCGGGTACAATGAGCAGTTCTTC. The chain couples TRBV6-5 to TRBJ2-1, with TRBD2 identical over 11 bases. CDR3 size: 16 residues. The J segment lost 4 bases and the V segment lost 2 bases, leaving 4 bases of the junction unmatched. The germline V gene has CDR1 MNHEY and CDR2 SVGAGI.

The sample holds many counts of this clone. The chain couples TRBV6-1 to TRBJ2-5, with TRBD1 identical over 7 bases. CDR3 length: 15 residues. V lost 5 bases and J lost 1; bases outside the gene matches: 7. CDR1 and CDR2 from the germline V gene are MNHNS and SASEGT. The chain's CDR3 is CASSYGPGGQETQYF. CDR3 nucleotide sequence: TGTGCCAGCAGTTATGGGCCAGGGGGCCAAGAGACCCAGTACTTC.